This TCR beta chain is drawn from a study of cytomegalovirus exposure and HLA in healthy donors. Study-wide points: An analysis that was carried out later associated fewer than 20,000 TCR beta sequences with HLA alleles at 0.05 false discovery rate.

PCR primers comprised 60 Vbeta and 13 Jbeta primers. Data came from immunoSEQ multiplex PCR; TCRdb stores just in-frame clones and leaves some out. Its table records fewer than 60,000 clones. As for this clone: Its antigen is unknown.

CDR1 and CDR2 from the germline V gene are MNHEY and SVGAGI. V dropped 2 bases and J dropped 4 bases, with 11 bases sitting between them. The CDR3 loop spans 14 amino acids. All donors participated as healthy donors of bone marrow. Sequenced input: PBMCs. The receptor's source is a woman younger than 45 in good health and CMV-seropositive. V is TRBV6-5 and J is TRBJ1-1; D not resolved. The CDR3 DNA reads as TGTGCCAGCAGTTACCGGGAGGTGAGCACTGAAGCTTTCTTT. This encodes CASSYREVSTEAFF.